The T cell receptor beta chain described here comes from a study of regulatory T cells in long-lasting Graves disease. Broader study findings: Relative to newly diagnosed Graves' patients, persistent ones had lower TCR diversity.

Investigators prepared the TCR beta libraries by applying iRepertoire HTBI primers and Arm-PCR of CDR3 regions. TCRdb re-analysed the multiplex PCR reads in MiXCR, keeping a single row per CDR3 protein. The sample yields around 450,000 distinct CDR3 sequences, just under 15% seen once. This clonotype was seen many times. As yet, its antigen is unknown. In germline, CDR1 is DFQATT, CDR2 SNEGSKA (reference sequence). Trimming removed 6 bases from V and 2 bases from J, with 20 bases in between. The CDR3 consists of 15 residues. Time point indicated: newly diagnosed GD, antithyroid drugs for less than 3 months. PBMC-extracted RNA yielded the TCR library. Patients were from an endocrinology department in Xi'an, China. This sample also belongs to another study, concerning T cells in Graves' hyperthyroidism and ophthalmopathy.

The origin of this receptor is a woman in her 30s with Graves disease. This sequence joins TRBV20-1 and TRBJ2-7, with D maybe TRBD1 (7 bases). The sample consisted of peripheral blood mononuclear cells (PBMCs), taken at new diagnosis, from a patient treated with antithyroid drugs. This CDR3 reads CSAGSAGQPPYEQYF. CDR3 DNA: TGCAGTGCAGGATCCGCGGGACAGCCACCCTACGAGCAGTACTTC.